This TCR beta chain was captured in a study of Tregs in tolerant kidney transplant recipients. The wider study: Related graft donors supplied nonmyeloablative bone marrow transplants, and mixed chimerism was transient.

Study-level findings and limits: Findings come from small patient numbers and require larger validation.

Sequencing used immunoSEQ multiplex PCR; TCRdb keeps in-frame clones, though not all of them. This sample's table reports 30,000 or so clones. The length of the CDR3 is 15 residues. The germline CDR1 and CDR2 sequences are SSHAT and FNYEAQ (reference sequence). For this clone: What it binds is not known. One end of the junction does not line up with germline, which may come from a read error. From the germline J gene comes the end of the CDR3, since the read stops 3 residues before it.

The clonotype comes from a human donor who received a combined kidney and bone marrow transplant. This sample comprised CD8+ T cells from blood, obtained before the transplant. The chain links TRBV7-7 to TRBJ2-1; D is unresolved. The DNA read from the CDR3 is TGTGCTAGCAGCTTAGCAGGCTTCTCCTACAATGAG. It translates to CASSLAGFSYNE. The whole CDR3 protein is CASSLAGFSYNEQFF.